The entry below describes one T cell receptor (beta chain). Produced via immunoSEQ multiplex PCR; TCRdb's table is partial and in-frame only. The sample lists 28,000 or so clones; under 95% were seen once. The sample comes from a study of PD-1 and CTLA-4 blockade in melanoma. There are 21 residues in the CDR3. This specimen consisted of CD8+ T cells from peripheral blood, obtained from a patient given anti-PD-1 treatment. The clonotype originates from a human donor with melanoma. The V gene is TRBV21-1, the J gene TRBJ2-4; TRBD2 reflects the table's D call only, with no check against the DNA. TRBV21-1 is deemed a pseudogene. The CDR3 region has the DNA TGTGCCAGCAGCAATATGAGCAGTCCTTGGGGGAGGGACCCGACCAAAAACATTCAGTACTTC. The encoded protein is CASSNMSSPWGRDPTKNIQYF.